This T cell receptor (beta chain) was captured by sequencing in a study of long-term antiretroviral therapy in people with HIV. The run of the v3.0 immunoSEQ assay was at survey level. TCRdb keeps only in-frame clones here, not all; method: immunoSEQ multiplex PCR. The sample lists tens of thousands of clones; 84% were seen once. Looked up from germline, CDR1 is SGDLS and CDR2 is YYNGEE. CDR3 size: 14 residues. Trimming took 4 bases from V and 4 from J; bases not matched to a gene: 7. The sample consisted of unsorted PBMCs, taken 0.5 years before starting antiretroviral therapy. The chain combines TRBV9 with TRBJ1-2, with TRBD1 identical over 7 bases. The TCR was taken from a man aged 40-50 years with HIV. Here the CDR3 reads CASSTPGTAYGYTF. The CDR3 nucleotides are TGTGCCAGCAGCACTCCCGGGACAGCCTATGGCTACACCTTC.